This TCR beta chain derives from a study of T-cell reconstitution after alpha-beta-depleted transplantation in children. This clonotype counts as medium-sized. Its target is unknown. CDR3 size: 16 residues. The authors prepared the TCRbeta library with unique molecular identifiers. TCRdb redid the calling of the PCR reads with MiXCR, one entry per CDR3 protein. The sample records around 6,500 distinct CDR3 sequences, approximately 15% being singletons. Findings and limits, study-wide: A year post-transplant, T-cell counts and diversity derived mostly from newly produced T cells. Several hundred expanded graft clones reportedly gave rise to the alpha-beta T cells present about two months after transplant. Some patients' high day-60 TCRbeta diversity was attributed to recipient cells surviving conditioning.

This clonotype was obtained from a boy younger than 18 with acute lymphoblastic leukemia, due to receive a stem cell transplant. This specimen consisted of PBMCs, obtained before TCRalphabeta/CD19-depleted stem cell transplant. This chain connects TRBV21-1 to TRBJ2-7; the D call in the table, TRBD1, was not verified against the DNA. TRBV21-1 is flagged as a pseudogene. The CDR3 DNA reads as TGTGCCAGCAGCCCGTTTGTAGGGGACAGCCACTACGAGCAGTACTTC. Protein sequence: CASSPFVGDSHYEQYF.